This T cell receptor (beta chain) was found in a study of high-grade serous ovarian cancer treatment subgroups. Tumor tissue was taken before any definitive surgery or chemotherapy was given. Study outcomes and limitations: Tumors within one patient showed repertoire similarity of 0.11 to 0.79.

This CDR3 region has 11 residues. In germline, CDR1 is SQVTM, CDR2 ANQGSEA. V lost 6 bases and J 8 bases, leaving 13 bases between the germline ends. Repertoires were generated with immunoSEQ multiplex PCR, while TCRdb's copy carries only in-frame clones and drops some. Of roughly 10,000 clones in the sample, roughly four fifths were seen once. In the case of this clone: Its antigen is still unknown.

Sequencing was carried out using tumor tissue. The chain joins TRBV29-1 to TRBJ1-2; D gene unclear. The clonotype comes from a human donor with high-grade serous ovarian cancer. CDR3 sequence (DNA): TGCAGCGTCCCCGGACCCCAAGGCTACACCTTC. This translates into CSVPGPQGYTF.